This entry is about one TCR beta chain. These data are taken from a study of blood T cell repertoires in COVID-19. Study details: Spain, Italy and the United States supplied samples that represented acute and convalescent COVID-19. The cDNA or gDNA used as material had been derived from T cells, B-cell-depleted T cells, or PBMCs.

CDR1 and CDR2 (germline): PRHDT, FYEKMQ (reference sequence). The V and J ends lost 0 bases and 6 bases respectively, with 13 bases between them. This CDR3 region has 15 residues. In the source study's methods: Cell counts per sample came from amplifying reference gene primers. Profiling relied on immunoSEQ multiplex PCR, and the TCRdb table lists in-frame clones only, not all of them. Clonal size and the V and J genes are those of that table, whereas D and trimming came from the DNA. The sample lists over 25,000 clones; 80% to 95% were seen once. The chain combines TRBV13 with TRBJ2-3; a weak D match, TRBD1 (6 bases). Sequenced input: peripheral blood. This TCR was sampled from a man between 60 and 70 years old with acute or convalescent COVID-19. CDR3 loop: CASSLGSGTGDTQYF. The DNA for the CDR3 is TGTGCCAGCAGCTTAGGAAGCGGAACAGGGGATACGCAGTATTTT.